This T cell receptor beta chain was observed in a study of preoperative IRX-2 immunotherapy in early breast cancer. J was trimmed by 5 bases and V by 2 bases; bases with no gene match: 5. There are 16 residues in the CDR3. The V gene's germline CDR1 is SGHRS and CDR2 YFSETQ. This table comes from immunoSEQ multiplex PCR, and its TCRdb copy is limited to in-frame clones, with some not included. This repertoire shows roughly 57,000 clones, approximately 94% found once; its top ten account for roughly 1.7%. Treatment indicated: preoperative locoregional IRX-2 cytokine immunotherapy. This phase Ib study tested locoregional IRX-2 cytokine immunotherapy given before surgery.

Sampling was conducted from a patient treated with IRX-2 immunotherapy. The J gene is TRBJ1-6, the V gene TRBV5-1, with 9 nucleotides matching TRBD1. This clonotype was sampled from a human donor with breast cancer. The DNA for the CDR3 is TGCGCCAGCAGCTTACAACAGGGGGCACATAATTCACCCCTCCACTTT. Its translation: CASSLQQGAHNSPLHF.